Below are 5 T cell receptor beta chains sequenced from a single sample in a study of beta chain features in type 1 diabetes. Expressed TCRB transcripts were sequenced because the isolated RNA had all been reverse transcribed beforehand. Method: immunoSEQ multiplex PCR; TCRdb's copy keeps in-frame clones and lacks some. The sample includes 810,000 or so clones, under 20% of them seen just once. Material: naive CD4+ T cells from blood. Every receptor here comes from a woman younger than 30 in good health.

This clone has a handful of counts. The CDR3 region has the DNA TGTGCCAGTAGTACCCGGTTGGCCCGTGGGGCTGAAGCTTTCTTT. Translating it yields CASSTRLARGAEAFF. The chain couples TRBV19 to TRBJ1-1; no definite D call. This CDR3 has 15 residues. Germline V gene lookup returns CDR1 LNHDA and CDR2 SQIVND (reference sequence). Trimming took 4 bases from V and 6 from J, leaving 18 bases between them.

This clone was picked up a small number of times. V gene TRBV7-9 combines with J gene TRBJ2-2; D call uncertain. This CDR3 region has 12 residues. The V gene lost 5 bases and the J gene lost 7 bases, with 8 bases spanning the gap. Germline CDR1 reads SEHNR; CDR2 reads FQNEAQ (reference sequence). CDR3 DNA: TGTGCCAGCAGCCCCCGAGGCGGGGAGCTGTTTTTT. It is translated as CASSPRGGELFF.

Points on this clone: The sample holds other DNA sequences that translate to the same CDR3. The chain recombines TRBV6-5 with TRBJ2-7, with 9 bases identical to TRBD1. The germline CDR1 and CDR2 sequences are MNHEY and SVGAGI. The CDR3 runs to 13 residues. The trim removed 6 bases at V and 2 bases at J, leaving 2 bases unmatched. The CDR3 loop reads CASSRTGAYEQYF. CDR3 coding DNA: TGTGCCAGCAGCCGGACAGGGGCCTACGAGCAGTACTTC.

The table lists this clone with a few counts. The rearrangement links TRBV29-1 to TRBJ2-5; 9 nucleotides line up with TRBD2. This CDR3 has 13 residues. Germline assignment: CDR1 SQVTM and CDR2 ANQGSEA. The V segment lost 6 bases and the J segment 1 base; nucleotides outside the gene matches: 3. Here the CDR3 reads CSVSGRFQETQYF. The DNA of the CDR3 is TGCAGCGTGAGCGGGAGGTTCCAAGAGACCCAGTACTTC.

The chain recombines TRBV7-2 with TRBJ2-2; TRBD2 agrees at 8 bases. The germline V gene encodes CDR1 SGHTA and CDR2 FQGNSA. The CDR3 runs to 15 residues. V was pared by 4 bases and J by 6 bases, with 7 bases of the junction left unmatched. The CDR3 nucleotides read TGTGCCAGCAGCTCCCCCCCGGGACTAGCCGGGGAGCTGTTTTTT. It encodes CASSSPPGLAGELFF.